These 16 T cell receptor beta chains were all obtained from the same sample, sequenced in a study of CD8 T cells in Susac syndrome. RNA, at roughly 0.45 to 1 ug, was reverse transcribed with random hexamers. MiXCR, run by TCRdb on the immunoSEQ multiplex PCR reads, gives a single entry per CDR3 protein. The sample shows around 170,000 distinct CDR3 sequences, 85% to 95% of them seen only once. Sequenced sample: CD8+ T cells from PBMCs. These TCRs come from a human donor with Susac syndrome.

The CDR3 DNA sequence: TGTGCCTGGAGTGTCAGCTACAGGGTAGGGGAAGTGAACACTGAAGCTTTCTTT. As protein: CAWSVSYRVGEVNTEAFF. The chain uses TRBV30 and TRBJ1-1; D may be TRBD1 (6 bases). Trimming took off 0 bases at V and 0 bases at J, with 20 bases between the two ends. The CDR3 length is 18 residues. Per the germline V gene, CDR1 is GTSNPN and CDR2 is SVGIG (reference sequence).

The rearrangement uses TRBV7-4 and TRBJ2-7, with 11 bases matching TRBD1. The V segment lost 5 bases and the J segment 7 bases; nucleotides outside the gene matches: 7. Germline CDR1 and CDR2: SGHVT and SQSDAQ. This CDR3 is 14 amino acids long. CDR3 DNA: TGTGCCAGCAGCCACGGACAGGGGGCGCAAGAGCAGTACTTC. Translation: CASSHGQGAQEQYF.

This chain connects TRBV6-5 to TRBJ2-3; D uncertain. Trimming took off 2 bases at V and 1 base at J, with 4 bases between the two ends. Per the germline V gene, CDR1 is MNHEY and CDR2 is SVGAGI. The CDR3 is 13 amino acids. DNA for the CDR3: TGTGCCAGCAGTTACCCCGGCACAGATACGCAGTATTTT. This translates into CASSYPGTDTQYF.

The chain links TRBV12-3 or TRBV12-4 to TRBJ2-7; D gene unclear. The CDR3 is 11 residues long. The V end was cut by 7 bases, the J end by 6 bases, with 10 bases between. The CDR3 coding sequence is TGTGCCAGCACCGAAGCCCTCGAGCAGTACTTC. Its translation is CASTEALEQYF.

V usage is TRBV12-3 or TRBV12-4 and J usage is TRBJ2-7; D remains ambiguous. The V and J ends lost 6 bases and 6 bases respectively, with 18 bases between them. The CDR3 spans 14 residues. In nucleotides, the CDR3 is TGTGCCAGCAGCCCCTCTTGGGGTACGGGCGAGCAGTACTTC. Translated, it gives CASSPSWGTGEQYF.

The chain combines TRBV2 with TRBJ1-1; D might be TRBD1 (6 bases). V lost 6 bases to trimming and J lost 1 base, with 15 bases between them. Germline-derived CDR1 and CDR2 are SNHLY and FYNNEI. The CDR3 is 15 amino acids. DNA for the CDR3: TGTGCCAGCAGGAGGGTCAGGGGAGGGAACACTGAAGCTTTCTTT. Its protein is CASRRVRGGNTEAFF.

CDR3 DNA sequence: TGTGCCAGCAGCGCGGGACTAGCGGGGTCGGTCTCCTACAATGAGCAGTTCTTC. This sequence encodes CASSAGLAGSVSYNEQFF. The V gene is TRBV7-2, the J gene TRBJ2-1; 13 bases agree with TRBD2. J was trimmed by 0 bases and V by 5 bases; bases with no gene match: 7. Germline V gene data show CDR1 as SGHTA and CDR2 as FQGNSA. The CDR3 spans 18 residues.

This sequence joins TRBV4-2 and TRBJ1-1; a possible D gene is TRBD1 (5 bases). V shed 4 bases and J shed 1 base, with 10 bases lying between them. The CDR3 sequence is 14 residues long. Germline V gene data show CDR1 as LGHNA and CDR2 as YNFKEQ. CDR3 in amino acids: CASSPMDTNTEAFF. DNA of the CDR3: TGTGCCAGCAGCCCGATGGACACGAACACTGAAGCTTTCTTT.

This clonotype was found a few times. The chain recombines TRBV6-1 with TRBJ2-5; 9 bases agree with TRBD1. The length of the CDR3 is 13 residues. Trimming removed 6 bases from V and 5 bases from J; junction bases left unmatched: 4. Germline V gene data show CDR1 as MNHNS and CDR2 as SASEGT. The CDR3: CASRWTGEETQYF. For the CDR3, the DNA is TGTGCCAGCAGATGGACAGGGGAGGAGACCCAGTACTTC.

This clonotype was seen only once. V gene TRBV27 combines with J gene TRBJ2-3; 10 bases match TRBD2. CDR3 length: 15 residues. Germline trimming cut 6 bases from V and 1 base from J; bases unmatched to any gene: 4. The germline V gene encodes CDR1 MNHEY and CDR2 SMNVEV (reference sequence). The CDR3 here is CASRTGTSGTDTQYF. CDR3 nucleotides: TGTGCCAGCAGAACCGGGACTAGCGGCACAGATACGCAGTATTTT.

This chain connects TRBV27 to TRBJ1-2; the D gene is possibly TRBD1 (6 bases). The germline V and J ends were trimmed by 5 bases and 2 bases, with 6 bases remaining between them. The germline V gene encodes CDR1 MNHEY and CDR2 SMNVEV (reference sequence). CDR3 length equals 12 residues. The CDR3 DNA sequence: TGTGCCAGCAGTACAGGGAACTATGGCTACACCTTC. Translating gives CASSTGNYGYTF.

This chain connects TRBV7-9 to TRBJ2-7, with D possibly called TRBD1 or TRBD2 (5 bases each). Germline CDR1 is SEHNR and CDR2 is FQNEAQ (reference sequence). Trimming cost V 4 bases and J 5 bases, with 18 bases left between them. The length of the CDR3 is 15 residues. CDR3: CASSSSPAVGDEQYF. CDR3 nucleotides: TGTGCCAGCAGCTCCTCACCCGCGGTGGGGGACGAGCAGTACTTC.

The rearrangement uses TRBV7-9 and TRBJ1-1; unclear D gene. Per germline, CDR1 SEHNR and CDR2 FQNEAQ (reference sequence). With 1 base removed from V and 4 bases from J, the gap between germline ends came to 13 bases. This CDR3 region has 15 residues. The DNA for the CDR3 is TGTGCCAGCAGCTTAGTTTCCGCAGGCCCCACTGAAGCTTTCTTT. This sequence encodes CASSLVSAGPTEAFF. Looking up the rest from reference TRBV7-9 and TRBJ1-1 gives the full variable domain: DTGVSQNPRHKITKRGQNVTFRCDPISEHNRLYWYRQTLGQGPEFLTYFQNEAQLEKSRLLSDRFSAERPKGSFSTLEIQRTEQGDSAMYLCASSLVSAGPTEAFFGQGTRLTVV.

The chain couples TRBV30 to TRBJ1-2; tentative D call: TRBD1 (6 bases). The length of the CDR3 is 17 residues. Trimming left V 3 bases short and J 4 bases short, with 24 bases between. CDR1 and CDR2 from the germline V gene are GTSNPN and SVGIG (reference sequence). The CDR3 region is CAWRGILNRDSTYGYTF. Written as DNA, the CDR3 is TGTGCCTGGAGGGGAATACTAAACAGGGATTCGACCTATGGCTACACCTTC.

This chain connects TRBV27 to TRBJ1-5, with 7 nucleotides matching TRBD1. Looked up from germline, CDR1 is MNHEY and CDR2 is SMNVEV (reference sequence). J lost 5 bases, V lost 4 bases, and 8 bases had no gene match. The CDR3 is 15 residues long. DNA of the CDR3: TGTGCCAGCAGTTCAGGTGGAGGGGGCTATCAGCCCCAGCATTTT. Translating it yields CASSSGGGGYQPQHF.

The chain combines TRBV20-1 with TRBJ2-7; no firm D call. The CDR3 is 14 amino acids. In germline, CDR1 is DFQATT, CDR2 SNEGSKA (reference sequence). V dropped 0 bases and J dropped 3 bases, with 12 bases sitting between them. CDR3 DNA sequence: TGCAGTGCTAGAGAAGCGACCAACCTCTACGAGCAGTACTTC. Amino acids: CSAREATNLYEQYF.